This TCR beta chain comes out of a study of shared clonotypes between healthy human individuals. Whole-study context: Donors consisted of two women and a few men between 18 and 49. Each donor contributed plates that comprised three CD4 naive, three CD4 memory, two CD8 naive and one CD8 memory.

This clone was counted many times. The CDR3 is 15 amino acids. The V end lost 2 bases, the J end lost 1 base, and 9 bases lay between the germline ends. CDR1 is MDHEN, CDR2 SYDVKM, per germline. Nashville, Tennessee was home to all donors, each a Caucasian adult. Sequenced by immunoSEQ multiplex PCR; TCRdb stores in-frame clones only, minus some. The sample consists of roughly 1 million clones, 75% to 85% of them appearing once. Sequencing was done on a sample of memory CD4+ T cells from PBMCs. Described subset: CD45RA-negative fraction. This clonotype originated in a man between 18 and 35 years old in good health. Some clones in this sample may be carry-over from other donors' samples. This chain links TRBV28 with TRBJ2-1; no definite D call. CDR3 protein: CASSLTGRSYNEQFF. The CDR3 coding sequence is TGTGCCAGCAGTTTAACTGGCAGGTCCTACAATGAGCAGTTCTTC.